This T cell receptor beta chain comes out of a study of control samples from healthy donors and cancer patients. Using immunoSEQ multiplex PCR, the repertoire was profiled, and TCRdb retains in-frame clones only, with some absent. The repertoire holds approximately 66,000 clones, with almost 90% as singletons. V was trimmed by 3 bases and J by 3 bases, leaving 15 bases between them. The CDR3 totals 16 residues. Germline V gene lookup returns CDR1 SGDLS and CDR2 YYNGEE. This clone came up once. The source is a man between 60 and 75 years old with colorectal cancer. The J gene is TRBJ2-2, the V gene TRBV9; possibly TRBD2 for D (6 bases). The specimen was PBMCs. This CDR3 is CASSEVGSGYTGELFF. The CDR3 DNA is TGTGCCAGCAGCGAGGTCGGTAGCGGATACACCGGGGAGCTGTTTTTT.